This T cell receptor beta chain is from a study of blood T cell repertoires in COVID-19. Study-level information: Specimens from acute and convalescent COVID-19 originated in the United States, Italy and Spain. Nucleic acid was either cDNA or gDNA, and it came from T cells, B-cell-depleted T cells, or PBMCs.

Under the authors' procedure: Scientists estimated how many nucleated cells there were by amplifying reference gene primers. The method was immunoSEQ multiplex PCR; TCRdb's version includes in-frame clones alone and lacks a portion of them. The V and J calls and the clone size are those of that table, but D and trimming were determined from the DNA. The sample consists of about 120,000 clones, around 87% of them appearing once. The TCR originated in a woman aged 70 to 79 with acute or convalescent COVID-19. The sample was peripheral blood.

CDR3 sequence reads: CASPKGFRTEAFF. In DNA form, the CDR3 reads TGTGCCAGTCCTAAGGGGTTCAGGACTGAAGCTTTCTTT. The rearrangement joins TRBV21-1 to TRBJ1-1; whether TRBD1, the table's D call, matches the DNA was not checked. TRBV21-1 is listed as a pseudogene. The CDR3 length is 13 residues.